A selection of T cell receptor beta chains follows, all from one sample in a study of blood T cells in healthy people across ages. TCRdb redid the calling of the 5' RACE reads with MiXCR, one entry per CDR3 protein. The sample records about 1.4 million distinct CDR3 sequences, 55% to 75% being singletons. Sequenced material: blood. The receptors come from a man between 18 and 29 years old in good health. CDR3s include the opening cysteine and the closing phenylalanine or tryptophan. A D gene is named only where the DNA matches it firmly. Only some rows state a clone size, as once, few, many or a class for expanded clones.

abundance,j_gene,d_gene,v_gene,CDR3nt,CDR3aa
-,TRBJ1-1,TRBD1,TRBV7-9,TGTGCCAGCAGCCCCCCGGTCCCCCAGACAGGGCGGTCGAACACTGAAGCTTTCTTT,CASSPPVPQTGRSNTEAFF
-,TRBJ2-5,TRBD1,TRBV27,TGTGCCAGCAGGGGACAGAACGTCCAAGAGACCCAGTACTTC,CASRGQNVQETQYF
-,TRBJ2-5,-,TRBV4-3,-,CASSQDWASPQETQYFGYF
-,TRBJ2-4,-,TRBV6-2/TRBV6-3,TGTGCCAGCAGTTGGGGCAGCAACATTCAGTACTTC,CASSWGSNIQYF
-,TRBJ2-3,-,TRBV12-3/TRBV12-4,TGTGCCAGCAGTTTAGTCCAGACGCAGTATTTT,CASSLVQTQYF
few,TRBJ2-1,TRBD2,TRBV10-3,TGTGCCATCAGTCTAGCGGGAGATGCCTACAATGAGCAGTTCTTC,CAISLAGDAYNEQFF
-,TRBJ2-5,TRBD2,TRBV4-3,TGCGCCAGCAGCATGCAGACTAGCGGGGTACAAGAGACCCAGTACTTC,CASSMQTSGVQETQYF
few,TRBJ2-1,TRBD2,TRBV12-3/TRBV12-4,TGTGCCAGCAGTTTACGCCCGGGACTAGCGGGAAATGAGCAGTTCTTC,CASSLRPGLAGNEQFF
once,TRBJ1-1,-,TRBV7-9,TGTGCCAGCAGCTTACCCGAGGAAACGAACACTGAAGCTTTCTTT,CASSLPEETNTEAFF
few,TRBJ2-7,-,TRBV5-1,TGCGCCAGCAGCTTGGCCCAAGCCTCCTCTGGATGGCAGTACTTC,CASSLAQASSGWQYF
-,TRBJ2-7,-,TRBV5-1,TGCGCCAGCAGCCTTCACTCGGGGGCTAGTACCTACGAGCAGTACTTC,CASSLHSGASTYEQYF
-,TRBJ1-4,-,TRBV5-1,TGCGCCAGCAGTCTCCTTGGACAGCAAAATGAAAAACTGTTTTTT,CASSLLGQQNEKLFF
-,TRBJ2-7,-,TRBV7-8,TGTGCCAGCAGCCCCGAAGGACTTAACTCCTACGAGCAGTACTTC,CASSPEGLNSYEQYF
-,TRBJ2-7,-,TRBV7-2,TGTGCCAGCAGCTTAGACGCTAGCACCTACGAGCAGTACTTC,CASSLDASTYEQYF
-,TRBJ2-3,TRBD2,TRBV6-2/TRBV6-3,TGTGCCAGCAGTTTTGAACTAGCGGGAGGAGCAACCAACACAGATACGCAGTTTTTT,CASSFELAGGATNTDTQFF
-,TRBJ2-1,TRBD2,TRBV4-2,TGTGCCAGCAGCCCAGCGGGAGTAAGGAGTGGGCAGTTCTTC,CASSPAGVRSGQFF
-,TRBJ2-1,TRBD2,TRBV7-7,TGTGCCAGCGGTGGGCGGGAGGGCGGTGAGCAGTTCTTC,CASGGREGGEQFF
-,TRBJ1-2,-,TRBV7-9,TGTGCCAGCAGCGAATCCGACGGCGGGAACTATGGCTACACCTTC,CASSESDGGNYGYTF
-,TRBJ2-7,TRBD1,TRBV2,TGTGCCACCACGGGACAGGGGGATTACGAGCAGTACTTC,CATTGQGDYEQYF
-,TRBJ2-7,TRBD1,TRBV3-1,TGTGCCAGCAGTCATAGTTGGACAGGGGCCTACGAGCAGTACTTC,CASSHSWTGAYEQYF
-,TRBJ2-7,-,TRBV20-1,TGCAGTGCTACCGGGGGTCGGATCGGAGAGCAGTACTTC,CSATGGRIGEQYF
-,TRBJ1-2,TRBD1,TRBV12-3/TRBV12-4,TGTGCCAGCAGCCACGACAGGGACTCTGGCTACACCTTC,CASSHDRDSGYTF
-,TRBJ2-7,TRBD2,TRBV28,TGTGCCAGCAGTTTGAGACTAGCGGGAGGGCTGGACTACGAGCAGTACTTC,CASSLRLAGGLDYEQYF
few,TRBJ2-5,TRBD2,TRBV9,TGTGCCAGCAGCAAGACTAGCGGGATCGAGACCCAGTACTTC,CASSKTSGIETQYF
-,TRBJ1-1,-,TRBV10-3,TGTGCCATCAGCGTCGAGGGGATTACTGAAGCTTTCTTT,CAISVEGITEAFF
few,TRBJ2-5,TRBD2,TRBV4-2,TGTGCCAGCAGCCAAGGCCCCACACTAGCGGGTGAGACCCAGTACTTC,CASSQGPTLAGETQYF
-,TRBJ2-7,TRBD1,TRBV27,TGTGCCAGCAGCGACCAACAGGGGTCGACCTACGAGCAGTACTTC,CASSDQQGSTYEQYF
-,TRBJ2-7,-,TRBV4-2,TGTGCCAGCAGCCAGGACGCTGTGAACGAGCAGTACTTC,CASSQDAVNEQYF
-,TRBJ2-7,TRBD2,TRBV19,TGTGCCAGTAGTCCCCAGCGGGATCCAAGGGGATACGAGCAGTACTTC,CASSPQRDPRGYEQYF
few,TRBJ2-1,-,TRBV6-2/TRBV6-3,TGTGCCAGCAGTTTCCGAATGGAGCAGTTCTTC,CASSFRMEQFF
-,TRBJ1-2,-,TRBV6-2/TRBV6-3,TGTGCCAGCAGTTACTCAGTTGAGGTTCCCGACCTCTTCAACTATGGCTACACCTTC,CASSYSVEVPDLFNYGYTF